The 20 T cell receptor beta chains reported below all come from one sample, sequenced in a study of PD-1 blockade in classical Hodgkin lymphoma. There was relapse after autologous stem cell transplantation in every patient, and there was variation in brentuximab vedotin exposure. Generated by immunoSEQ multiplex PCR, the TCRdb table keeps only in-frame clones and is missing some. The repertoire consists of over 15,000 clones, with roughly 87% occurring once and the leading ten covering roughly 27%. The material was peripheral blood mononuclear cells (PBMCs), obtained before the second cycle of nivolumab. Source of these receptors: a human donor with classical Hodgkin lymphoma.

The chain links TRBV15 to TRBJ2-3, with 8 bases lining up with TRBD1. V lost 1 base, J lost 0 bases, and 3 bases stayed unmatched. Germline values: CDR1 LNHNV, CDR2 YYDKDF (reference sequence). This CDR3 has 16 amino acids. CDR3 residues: CATSRGGQASTDTQYF. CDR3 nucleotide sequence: TGTGCCACCAGCAGAGGGGGACAGGCAAGCACAGATACGCAGTATTTT.

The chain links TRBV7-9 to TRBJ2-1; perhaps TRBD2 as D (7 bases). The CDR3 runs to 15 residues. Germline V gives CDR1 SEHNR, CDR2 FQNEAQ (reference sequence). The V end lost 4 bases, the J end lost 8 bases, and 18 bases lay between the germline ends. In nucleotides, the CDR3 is TGTGCCAGCAGCTCACAGAGGGCGGGGGCTTATGAGCAGTTCTTC. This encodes CASSSQRAGAYEQFF.

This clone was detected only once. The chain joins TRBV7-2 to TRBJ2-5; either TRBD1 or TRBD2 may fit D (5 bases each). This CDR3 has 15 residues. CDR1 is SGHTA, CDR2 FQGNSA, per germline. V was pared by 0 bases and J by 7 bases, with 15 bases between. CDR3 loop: CASSLAGHVRGTQYF. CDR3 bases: TGTGCCAGCAGCTTAGCGGGGCACGTTCGGGGGACCCAGTACTTC.

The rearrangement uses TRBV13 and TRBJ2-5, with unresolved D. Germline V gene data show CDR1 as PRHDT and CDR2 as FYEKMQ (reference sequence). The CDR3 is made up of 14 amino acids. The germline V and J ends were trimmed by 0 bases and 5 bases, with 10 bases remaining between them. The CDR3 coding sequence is TGTGCCAGCAGCTTAGGGAGGCCAGTGGAGACCCAGTACTTC. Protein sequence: CASSLGRPVETQYF.

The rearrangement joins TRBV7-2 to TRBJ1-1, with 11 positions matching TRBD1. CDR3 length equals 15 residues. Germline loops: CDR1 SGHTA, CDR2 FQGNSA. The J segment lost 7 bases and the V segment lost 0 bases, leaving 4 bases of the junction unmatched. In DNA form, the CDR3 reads TGTGCCAGCAGCTTAGCTGTTGGGACAGGGGGTGAAGCTTTCTTT. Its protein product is CASSLAVGTGGEAFF.

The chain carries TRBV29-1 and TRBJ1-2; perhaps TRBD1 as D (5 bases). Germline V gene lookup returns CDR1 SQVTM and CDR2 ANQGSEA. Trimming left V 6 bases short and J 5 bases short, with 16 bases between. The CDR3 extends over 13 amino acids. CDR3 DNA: TGCAGCGTGTACCGGGACGGGGGATATGGCTACACCTTC. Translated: CSVYRDGGYGYTF.

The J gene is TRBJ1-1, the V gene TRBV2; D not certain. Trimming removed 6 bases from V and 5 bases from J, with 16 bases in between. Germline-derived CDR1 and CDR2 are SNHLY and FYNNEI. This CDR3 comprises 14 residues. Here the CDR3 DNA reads TGTGCCAGCAGCCCCGTCGGGAGTGGAACTGAAGCTTTCTTT. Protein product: CASSPVGSGTEAFF.

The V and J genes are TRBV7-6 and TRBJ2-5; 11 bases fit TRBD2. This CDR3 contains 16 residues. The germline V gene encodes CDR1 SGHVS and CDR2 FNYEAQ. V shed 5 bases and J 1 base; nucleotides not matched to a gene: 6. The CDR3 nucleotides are TGTGCCAGCAGCCCCCCTAGCGGGGGGATCCAAGAGACCCAGTACTTC. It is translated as CASSPPSGGIQETQYF. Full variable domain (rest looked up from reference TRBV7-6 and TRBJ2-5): GAGVSQSPRYKVTKRGQDVALRCDPISGHVSLYWYRQALGQGPEFLTYFNYEAQQDKSGLPNDRFSAERPEGSISTLTIQRTEQRDSAMYRCASSPPSGGIQETQYFGPGTRLLVL.

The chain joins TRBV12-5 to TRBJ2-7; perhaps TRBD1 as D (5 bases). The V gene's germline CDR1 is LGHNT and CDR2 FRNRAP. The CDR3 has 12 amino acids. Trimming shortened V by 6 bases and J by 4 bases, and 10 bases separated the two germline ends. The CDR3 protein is CASGYHRYEQYF. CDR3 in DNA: TGTGCTAGTGGCTACCACAGGTACGAGCAGTACTTC.

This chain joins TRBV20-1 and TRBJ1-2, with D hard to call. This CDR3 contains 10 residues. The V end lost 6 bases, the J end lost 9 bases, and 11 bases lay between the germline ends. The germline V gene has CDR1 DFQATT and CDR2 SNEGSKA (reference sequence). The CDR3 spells CSAKILSYTF. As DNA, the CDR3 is TGCAGTGCAAAGATCTTAAGCTACACCTTC.

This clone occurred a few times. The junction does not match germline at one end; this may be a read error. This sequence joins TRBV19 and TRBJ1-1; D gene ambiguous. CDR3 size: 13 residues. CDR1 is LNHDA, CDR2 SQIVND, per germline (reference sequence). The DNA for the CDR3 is TGTGCCAGCAGTAAAGTCCCGGGCACTGAAGCTTTCTTT. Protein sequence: CASSKVPGTEAFF.

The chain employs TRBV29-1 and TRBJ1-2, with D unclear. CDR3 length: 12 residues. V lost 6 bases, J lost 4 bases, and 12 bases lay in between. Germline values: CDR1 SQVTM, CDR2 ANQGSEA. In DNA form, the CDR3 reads TGCAGCGTGGATGGCCAGCCCTATGGCTACACCTTC. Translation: CSVDGQPYGYTF. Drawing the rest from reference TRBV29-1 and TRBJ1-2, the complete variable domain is SAVISQKPSRDICQRGTSLTIQCQVDSQVTMMFWYRQQPGQSLTLIATANQGSEATYESGFVIDKFPISRPNLTFSTLTVSNMSPEDSSIYLCSVDGQPYGYTFGSGTRLTVV.

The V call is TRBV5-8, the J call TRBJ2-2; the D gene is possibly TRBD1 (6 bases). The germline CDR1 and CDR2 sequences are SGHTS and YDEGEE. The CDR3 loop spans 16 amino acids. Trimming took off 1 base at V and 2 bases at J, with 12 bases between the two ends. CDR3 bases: TGTGCCAGCAGCTTGTGGCCAGGGGCAAACACCGGGGAGCTGTTTTTT. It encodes CASSLWPGANTGELFF. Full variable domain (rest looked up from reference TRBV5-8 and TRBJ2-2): EAGVTQSPTHLIKTRGQQATLRCSPISGHTSVYWYQQALGLGLQFLLWYDEGEERNRGNFPPRFSGRQFPNYSSELNVNALELEDSALYLCASSLWPGANTGELFFGEGSRLTVL.

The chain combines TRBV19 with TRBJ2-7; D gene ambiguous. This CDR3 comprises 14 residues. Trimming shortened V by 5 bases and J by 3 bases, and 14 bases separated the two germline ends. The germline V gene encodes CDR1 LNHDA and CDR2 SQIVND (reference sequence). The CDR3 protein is CASSRTVFVYEQYF. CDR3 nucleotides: TGTGCCAGTAGTCGGACGGTCTTCGTCTACGAGCAGTACTTC.

The CDR3 spells CASSLEPGNTIYF. CDR3 DNA sequence: TGTGCCAGCAGCTTAGAGCCAGGAAACACCATATATTTT. This rearrangement joins TRBV11-2 to TRBJ1-3; no clear D gene. This CDR3 region has 13 residues. CDR1 SGHAT and CDR2 FQNNGV come from the germline V gene. The V end was cut by 0 bases, the J end by 4 bases, with 4 bases between.

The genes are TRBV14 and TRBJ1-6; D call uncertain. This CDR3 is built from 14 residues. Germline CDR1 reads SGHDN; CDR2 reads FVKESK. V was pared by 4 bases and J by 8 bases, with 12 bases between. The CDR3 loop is CASSPYGPDSPLHF. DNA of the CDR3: TGTGCCAGCAGCCCCTATGGGCCGGATTCACCCCTCCACTTT.

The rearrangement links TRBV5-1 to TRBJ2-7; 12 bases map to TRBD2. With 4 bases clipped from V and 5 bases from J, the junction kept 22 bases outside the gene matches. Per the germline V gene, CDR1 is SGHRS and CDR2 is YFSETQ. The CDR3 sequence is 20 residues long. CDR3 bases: TGCGCCAGCAGCCGCGGAGGGCTAGAGAAGCTAGCGGGGGGGAGAGACGAGCAGTACTTC. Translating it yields CASSRGGLEKLAGGRDEQYF.

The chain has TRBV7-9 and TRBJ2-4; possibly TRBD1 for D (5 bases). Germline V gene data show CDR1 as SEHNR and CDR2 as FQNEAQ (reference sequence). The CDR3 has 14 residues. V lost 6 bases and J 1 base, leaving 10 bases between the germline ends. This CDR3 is CASSSQGAKNIQYF. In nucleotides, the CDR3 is TGTGCCAGCAGTTCGCAGGGTGCCAAAAACATTCAGTACTTC.

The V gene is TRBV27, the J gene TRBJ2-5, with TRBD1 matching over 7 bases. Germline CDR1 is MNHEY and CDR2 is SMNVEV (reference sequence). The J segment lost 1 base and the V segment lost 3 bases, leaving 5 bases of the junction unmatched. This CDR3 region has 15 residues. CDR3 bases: TGTGCCAGCAGTTTCCTGGGACAGAGCCAAGAGACCCAGTACTTC. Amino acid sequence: CASSFLGQSQETQYF.

This chain's CDR3 is CASSGAENTEAFF. In DNA form, the CDR3 reads TGTGCCAGCAGTGGGGCCGAGAACACTGAAGCTTTCTTT. The chain couples TRBV2 to TRBJ1-1; D remains ambiguous. This CDR3 has 13 amino acids. The V gene's germline CDR1 is SNHLY and CDR2 FYNNEI. V lost 4 bases and J 1 base, leaving 7 bases between the germline ends.